This paragraph covers one TCR beta chain sequence. 60 Vbeta and 13 Jbeta primers were used in PCR. The table came from immunoSEQ multiplex PCR; TCRdb's copy has only in-frame clones and leaves some out. Of around 140,000 clones listed, 70% to 85% are singletons. The record originates from a study of cytomegalovirus exposure and HLA in healthy donors. Overall study: HLA-typed donors were the source of approximately 85 million unique TCRs held in an early data release.

The V and J ends lost 6 bases and 0 bases respectively, with 11 bases between them. CDR1 and CDR2 (germline): MNHEY, SVGAGI. The CDR3 has 15 amino acids. This clonotype was sampled from a young man in good health and CMV-seropositive. The rearrangement joins TRBV6-5 to TRBJ1-4; D might be TRBD1 (6 bases). The sample comprised PBMCs. The CDR3 sequence: CASRRTVATNEKLFF. CDR3 bases: TGTGCCAGCAGAAGGACAGTTGCAACTAATGAAAAACTGTTTTTT.